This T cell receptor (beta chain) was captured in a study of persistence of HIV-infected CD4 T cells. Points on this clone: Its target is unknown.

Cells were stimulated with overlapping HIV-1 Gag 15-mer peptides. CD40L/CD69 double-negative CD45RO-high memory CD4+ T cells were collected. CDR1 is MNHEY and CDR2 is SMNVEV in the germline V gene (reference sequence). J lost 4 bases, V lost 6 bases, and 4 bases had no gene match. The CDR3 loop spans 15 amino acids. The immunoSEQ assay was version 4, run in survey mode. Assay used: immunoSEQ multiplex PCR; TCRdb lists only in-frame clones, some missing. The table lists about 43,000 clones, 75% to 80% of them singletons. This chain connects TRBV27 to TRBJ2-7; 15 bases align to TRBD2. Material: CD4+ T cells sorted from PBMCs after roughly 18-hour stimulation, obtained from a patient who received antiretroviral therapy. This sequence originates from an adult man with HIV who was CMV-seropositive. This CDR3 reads CASSIGTSGGYEQYF. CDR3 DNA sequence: TGTGCCAGCAGCATCGGGACTAGCGGGGGGTACGAGCAGTACTTC.